Detailed here is one TCR beta chain. The target antigen is unknown. The data belong to a study of graft-versus-host responses after intestinal transplantation. The method was immunoSEQ multiplex PCR; TCRdb's version includes in-frame clones alone and lacks a portion of them. This table holds about 130,000 clones, 92% found once. Germline trimming cut 6 bases from V and 5 bases from J; bases unmatched to any gene: 15. The germline V gene has CDR1 SGHRS and CDR2 YFSETQ. The CDR3 spans 16 residues. The specimen was unstimulated CD4+ T cells sorted from spleen or lymph node cells, collected before intestinal transplant. J is TRBJ2-3 and V is TRBV5-1, with 7 bases lining up with TRBD2. The receptor was isolated from a human donor who received an intestinal transplant. This chain's CDR3 is CASNPKTSLGEDTQYF. In nucleotides, the CDR3 is TGCGCCAGCAACCCAAAGACTAGCCTAGGGGAAGATACGCAGTATTTT.